This TCR beta chain appears in the sequencing data of a study of blood T cell repertoires in COVID-19. Study in general: Samples representing acute and convalescent COVID-19 were sourced from the United States, Italy and Spain.

Authors' processing steps: Amplification from reference gene primers served as the basis for estimated nucleated cell counts. TCRdb's table, derived via immunoSEQ multiplex PCR, lists solely in-frame clones and lacks some. D and trimming were read from the DNA, whereas the V and J calls and clone size are those reported in that table. The data hold 200,000 to 250,000 clones, with 70% to 90% observed a single time. Unmatched junction bases numbered 7, after V lost 4 bases and J lost 6 bases. The germline V gene has CDR1 SQVTM and CDR2 ANQGSEA. The CDR3 is made up of 13 amino acids. Sequenced: peripheral blood. This rearrangement joins TRBV29-1 to TRBJ2-7; the match to TRBD1 covers 9 bases. This receptor was identified in a man aged 50-60 years who had recovered from COVID-19. The CDR3 loop is CSVGGTGSGEQYF. In nucleotides, the CDR3 is TGCAGCGTTGGGGGGACAGGGTCGGGCGAGCAGTACTTC.